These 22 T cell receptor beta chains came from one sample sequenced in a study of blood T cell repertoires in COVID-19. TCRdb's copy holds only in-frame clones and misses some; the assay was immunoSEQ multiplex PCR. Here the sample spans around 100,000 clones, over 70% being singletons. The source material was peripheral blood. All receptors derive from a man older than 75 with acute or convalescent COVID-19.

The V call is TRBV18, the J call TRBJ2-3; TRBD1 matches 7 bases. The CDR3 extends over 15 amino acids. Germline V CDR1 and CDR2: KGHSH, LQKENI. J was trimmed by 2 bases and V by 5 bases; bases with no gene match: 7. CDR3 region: CASSSAGGNTDTQYF. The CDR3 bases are TGTGCCAGCTCATCAGCAGGGGGAAACACAGATACGCAGTATTTT.

Written as DNA, the CDR3 is TGTGCCAGCAGCGTGGCTAGCGGGGGGGCAGATACGCAGTATTTT. It codes for CASSVASGGADTQYF. This rearrangement joins TRBV9 to TRBJ2-3; 12 bases are a match to TRBD2. With V trimmed by 2 bases and J by 4 bases, 2 bases remained unmatched. The germline V gene has CDR1 SGDLS and CDR2 YYNGEE. CDR3 length: 15 amino acids.

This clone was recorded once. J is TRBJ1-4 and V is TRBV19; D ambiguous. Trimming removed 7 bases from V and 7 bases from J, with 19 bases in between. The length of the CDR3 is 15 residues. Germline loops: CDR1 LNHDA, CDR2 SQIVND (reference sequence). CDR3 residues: CASTRGGLLGEKLFF. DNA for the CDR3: TGTGCCAGTACCCGAGGAGGGCTGTTAGGTGAAAAACTGTTTTTT.

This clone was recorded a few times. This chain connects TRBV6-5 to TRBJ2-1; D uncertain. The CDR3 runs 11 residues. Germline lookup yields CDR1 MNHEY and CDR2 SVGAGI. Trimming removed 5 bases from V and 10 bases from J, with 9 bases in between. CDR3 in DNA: TGTGCCAGCAGTCGTGTAGAGGAGCAGTTCTTC. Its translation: CASSRVEEQFF.

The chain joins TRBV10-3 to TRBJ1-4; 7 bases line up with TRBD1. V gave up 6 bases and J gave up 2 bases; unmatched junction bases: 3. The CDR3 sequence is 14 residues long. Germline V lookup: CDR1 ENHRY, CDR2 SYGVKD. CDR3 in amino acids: CAIRRDSTNEKLFF. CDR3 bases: TGTGCCATCAGGAGGGACAGTACTAATGAAAAACTGTTTTTT.

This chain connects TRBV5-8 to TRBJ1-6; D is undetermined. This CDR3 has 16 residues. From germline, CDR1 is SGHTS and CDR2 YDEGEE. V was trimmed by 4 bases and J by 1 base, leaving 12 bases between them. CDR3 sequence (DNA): TGTGCCAGCAGCCCCGGAGAGGGATCCTATAATTCACCCCTCCACTTT. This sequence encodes CASSPGEGSYNSPLHF.

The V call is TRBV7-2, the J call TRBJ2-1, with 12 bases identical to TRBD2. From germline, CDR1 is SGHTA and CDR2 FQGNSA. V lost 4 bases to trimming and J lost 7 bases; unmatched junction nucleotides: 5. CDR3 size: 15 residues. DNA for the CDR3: TGTGCCAGCAGCTCTAGCGGGGGGGCTGTGAATGAGCAGTTCTTC. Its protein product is CASSSSGGAVNEQFF.

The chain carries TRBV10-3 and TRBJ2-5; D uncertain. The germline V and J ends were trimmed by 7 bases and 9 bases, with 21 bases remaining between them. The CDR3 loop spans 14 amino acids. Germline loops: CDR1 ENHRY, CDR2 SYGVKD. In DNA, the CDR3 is TGTGCCATCACGAACGACCGGTCAAATCAGGCCCAGTACTTC. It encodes CAITNDRSNQAQYF.

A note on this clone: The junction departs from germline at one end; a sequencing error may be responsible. The CDR3 coding sequence is TGTGCCAGCAGTTTGCCACCCACCAGGGTTTTT. Translation: CASSLPPTRVF. The chain combines TRBV12-3 or TRBV12-4 with TRBJ1-1, with D perhaps TRBD1 (5 bases). The CDR3 has 11 residues.

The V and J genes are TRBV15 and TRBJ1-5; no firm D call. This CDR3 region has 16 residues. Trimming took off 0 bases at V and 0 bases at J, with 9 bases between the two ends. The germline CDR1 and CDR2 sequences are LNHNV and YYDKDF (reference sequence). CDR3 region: CATSRDPGYSNQPQHF. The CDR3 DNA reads TGTGCCACCAGCAGAGATCCGGGGTATAGCAATCAGCCCCAGCATTTT.

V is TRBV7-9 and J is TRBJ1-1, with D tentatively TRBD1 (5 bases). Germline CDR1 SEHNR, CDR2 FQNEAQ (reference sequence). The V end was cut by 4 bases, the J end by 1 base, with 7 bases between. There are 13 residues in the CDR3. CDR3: CASSYQGNTEAFF. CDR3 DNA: TGTGCCAGCAGCTACCAGGGGAACACTGAAGCTTTCTTT.

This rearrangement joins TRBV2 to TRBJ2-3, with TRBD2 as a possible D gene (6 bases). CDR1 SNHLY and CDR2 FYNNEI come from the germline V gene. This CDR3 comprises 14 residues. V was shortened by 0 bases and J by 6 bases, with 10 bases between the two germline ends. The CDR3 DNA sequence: TGTGCCAGCAGTGAAGCGCTTCGGGGGGATACGCAGTATTTT. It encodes CASSEALRGDTQYF.

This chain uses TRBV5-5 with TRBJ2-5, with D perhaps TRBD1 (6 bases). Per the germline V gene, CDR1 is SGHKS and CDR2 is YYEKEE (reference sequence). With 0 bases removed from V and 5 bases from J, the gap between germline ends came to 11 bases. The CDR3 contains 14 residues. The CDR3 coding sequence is TGTGCCAGCAGCTTGGTACAGGGCCAGGAGACCCAGTACTTC. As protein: CASSLVQGQETQYF. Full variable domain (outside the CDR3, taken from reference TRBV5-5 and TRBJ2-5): DAGVTQSPTHLIKTRGQQVTLRCSPISGHKSVSWYQQVLGQGPQFIFQYYEKEERGRGNFPDRFSARQFPNYSSELNVNALLLGDSALYLCASSLVQGQETQYFGPGTRLLVL.

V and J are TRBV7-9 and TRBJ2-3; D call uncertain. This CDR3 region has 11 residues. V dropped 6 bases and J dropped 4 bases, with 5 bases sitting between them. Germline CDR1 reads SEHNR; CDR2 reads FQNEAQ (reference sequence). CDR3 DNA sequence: TGTGCCAGCAGTTCTTCAGATACGCAGTATTTT. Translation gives CASSSSDTQYF.

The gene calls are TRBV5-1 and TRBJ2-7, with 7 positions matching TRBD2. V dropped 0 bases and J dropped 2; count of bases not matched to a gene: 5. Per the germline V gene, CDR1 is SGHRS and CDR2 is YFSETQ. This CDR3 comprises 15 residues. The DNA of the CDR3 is TGCGCCAGCAGCTTGGGGCTAGCGGTCGCCTACGAGCAGTACTTC. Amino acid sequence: CASSLGLAVAYEQYF. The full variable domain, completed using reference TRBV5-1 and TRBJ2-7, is KAGVTQTPRYLIKTRGQQVTLSCSPISGHRSVSWYQQTPGQGLQFLFEYFSETQRNKGNFPGRFSGRQFSNSRSEMNVSTLELGDSALYLCASSLGLAVAYEQYFGPGTRLTVT.

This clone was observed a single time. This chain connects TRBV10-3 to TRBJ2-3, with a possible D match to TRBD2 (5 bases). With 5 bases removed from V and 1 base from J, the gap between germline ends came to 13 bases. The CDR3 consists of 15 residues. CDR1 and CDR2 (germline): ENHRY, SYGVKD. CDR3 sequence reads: CAISTAGHGTDTQYF. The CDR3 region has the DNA TGTGCCATCAGTACTGCGGGCCATGGCACAGATACGCAGTATTTT.

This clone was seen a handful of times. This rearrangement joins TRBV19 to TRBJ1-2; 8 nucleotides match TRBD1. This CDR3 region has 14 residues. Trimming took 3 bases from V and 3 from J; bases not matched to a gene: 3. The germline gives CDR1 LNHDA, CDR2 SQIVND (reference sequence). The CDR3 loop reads CASSIPGQDYGYTF. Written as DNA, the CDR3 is TGTGCCAGTAGTATTCCGGGACAGGACTATGGCTACACCTTC.

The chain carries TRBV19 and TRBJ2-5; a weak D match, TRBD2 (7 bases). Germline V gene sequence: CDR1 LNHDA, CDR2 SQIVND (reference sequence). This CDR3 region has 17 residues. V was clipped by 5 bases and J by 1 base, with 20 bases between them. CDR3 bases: TGTGCCAGTAGTCCTCCCGCGGGGGCCCCAACCCAAGAGACCCAGTACTTC. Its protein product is CASSPPAGAPTQETQYF. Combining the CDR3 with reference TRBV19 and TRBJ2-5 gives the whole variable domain DGGITQSPKYLFRKEGQNVTLSCEQNLNHDAMYWYRQDPGQGLRLIYYSQIVNDFQKGDIAEGYSVSREKKESFPLTVTSAQKNPTAFYLCASSPPAGAPTQETQYFGPGTRLLVL.

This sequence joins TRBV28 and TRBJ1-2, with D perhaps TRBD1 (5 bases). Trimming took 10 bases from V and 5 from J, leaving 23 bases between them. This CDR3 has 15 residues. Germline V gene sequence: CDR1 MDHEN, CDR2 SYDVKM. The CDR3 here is CATLKFGSGLYGYTF. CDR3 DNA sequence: TGTGCCACCTTGAAGTTCGGGTCAGGGTTATATGGCTACACCTTC.

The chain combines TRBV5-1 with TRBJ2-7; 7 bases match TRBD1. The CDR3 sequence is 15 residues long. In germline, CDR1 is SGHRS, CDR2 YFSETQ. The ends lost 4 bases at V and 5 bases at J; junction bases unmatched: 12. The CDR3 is CASSQGRLGGNEQYF. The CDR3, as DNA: TGCGCCAGCAGCCAAGGCCGGTTAGGGGGCAACGAGCAGTACTTC.

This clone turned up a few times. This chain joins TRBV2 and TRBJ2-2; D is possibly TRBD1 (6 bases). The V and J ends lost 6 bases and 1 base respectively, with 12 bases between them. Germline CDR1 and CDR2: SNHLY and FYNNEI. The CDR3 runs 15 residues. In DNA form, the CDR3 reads TGTGCCAGCAGGGGCCCGGGACAGAACACCGGGGAGCTGTTTTTT. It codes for CASRGPGQNTGELFF.

CDR3 protein: CASSLGQGGTDTQYF. CDR3 sequence (DNA): TGCGCCAGCAGCCTAGGACAGGGGGGCACAGATACGCAGTATTTT. V is TRBV5-1 and J is TRBJ2-3, with TRBD1 matching over 10 bases. Germline-derived CDR1 and CDR2 are SGHRS and YFSETQ. With V trimmed by 4 bases and J by 1 base, 3 bases remained unmatched. The CDR3 runs 15 residues.